This paragraph covers one TCR beta chain sequence. Its target is unknown. The record originates from a study of cytomegalovirus exposure and HLA in healthy donors. The overall study: Genotyping showed around 80% of roughly 390 donors falling in the Caucasian-associated ancestry cluster.

Notes on the study in general: Rates of TCR association differed by HLA locus in a later analysis, with DRB1 highest and HLA-C lowest. Some public TCRs appeared in many individuals, while most sequences were rare. An analysis was carried out at a later point. It showed that HLA-associated TCR beta chains were more clonally expanded than equally common non-associated chains.

Germline CDR1 and CDR2: LGHNA and YNFKEQ. The CDR3 contains 16 residues. V lost 0 bases to trimming and J lost 0 bases, with 11 bases between them. PCR used 60 Vbeta primers and 13 Jbeta primers. Sequencing used immunoSEQ multiplex PCR; TCRdb keeps in-frame clones, though not all of them. Among under 150,000 clones listed, 65% to 85% were seen once. This clonotype originated in a middle-aged woman in good health and CMV-seropositive. Sequencing was carried out using PBMCs. This sequence joins TRBV4-2 and TRBJ1-2; D may be TRBD1 (5 bases). CDR3 sequence: CASSQDQDTSNYGYTF. The DNA for the CDR3 is TGTGCCAGCAGCCAAGATCAGGACACCTCTAACTATGGCTACACCTTC.